What follows are 21 T cell receptor beta chains derived from one specimen sequenced in a study of cytomegalovirus exposure and HLA in healthy donors. The PCR contained 60 Vbeta and 13 Jbeta primers. Clones were sequenced by immunoSEQ multiplex PCR, and TCRdb holds only the in-frame ones, with some missing. Of about 180,000 clones listed, around 79% are singletons. Sequenced input: PBMCs. The receptors shown here come from a man in his forties in good health and CMV-seropositive.

The chain has TRBV4-1 and TRBJ2-1, with D uncertain. This CDR3 has 16 residues. The germline gives CDR1 MGHRA, CDR2 YSYEKL. Trimming removed 0 bases at V and 2 bases at J, with 11 bases between. CDR3 DNA: TGCGCCAGCAGCCAAGATCCCCAACTCCCCTACAATGAGCAGTTCTTC. Amino acid sequence: CASSQDPQLPYNEQFF.

The chain joins TRBV28 to TRBJ2-7; D is perhaps TRBD2 (6 bases). From germline, CDR1 is MDHEN and CDR2 SYDVKM. The V and J ends lost 4 bases and 6 bases respectively, with 16 bases between them. The CDR3 loop spans 14 amino acids. CDR3 nucleotide sequence: TGTGCCAGCAGTTCCCCGACTAGTTTAAGCGAGCAGTACTTC. It specifies CASSSPTSLSEQYF.

V is TRBV6-1 and J is TRBJ2-7; 8 bases are a match to TRBD2. This CDR3 is 14 amino acids long. The germline V gene encodes CDR1 MNHNS and CDR2 SASEGT. Trimming took 7 bases from V and 5 from J; bases not matched to a gene: 10. CDR3 coding DNA: TGTGCCAGCAAGGCCGAGCGGGAGTTTGACGAGCAGTACTTC. This gives the protein CASKAEREFDEQYF.

J is TRBJ2-5 and V is TRBV7-6; TRBD1 is a possible D gene (6 bases). V lost 7 bases, J lost 1 base, and 16 bases lay in between. This CDR3 is 15 amino acids long. CDR1 SGHVS and CDR2 FNYEAQ come from the germline V gene. The CDR3 nucleotides read TGTGCCAGCACCTCCGTTGTGGGGGCCCAAGAGACCCAGTACTTC. Its translation is CASTSVVGAQETQYF.

This chain uses TRBV7-3 with TRBJ2-1; perhaps TRBD1 as D (8 bases). Germline-derived CDR1 and CDR2 are SGHTA and FQGTGA. The CDR3 length is 15 residues. V was shortened by 5 bases and J by 5 bases, with 16 bases between the two germline ends. CDR3 in amino acids: CASSPWGGQDNEQFF. CDR3 nucleotides: TGTGCCAGCAGCCCCTGGGGGGGACAGGACAATGAGCAGTTCTTC.

The rearrangement links TRBV5-1 to TRBJ2-7, with TRBD2 as a possible D gene (6 bases). This CDR3 is built from 15 residues. Looked up from germline, CDR1 is SGHRS and CDR2 is YFSETQ. Trimming cost V 0 bases and J 2 bases, with 12 bases left between them. CDR3 amino acids: CASSLVGGNTYEQYF. The CDR3 nucleotides are TGCGCCAGCAGCTTGGTTGGAGGGAATACCTACGAGCAGTACTTC.

The rearrangement uses TRBV7-2 and TRBJ1-5; no reliable D call. V shed 0 bases and J shed 5 bases, with 5 bases lying between them. The CDR3 is 13 residues long. Germline V gene lookup returns CDR1 SGHTA and CDR2 FQGNSA. CDR3 sequence (DNA): TGTGCCAGCAGCTTAGCGGGAGATCAGCCCCAGCATTTT. Its protein is CASSLAGDQPQHF.

The rearrangement links TRBV11-2 to TRBJ2-1; perhaps TRBD1 as D (6 bases). Germline V lookup: CDR1 SGHAT, CDR2 FQNNGV. With 5 bases removed from V and 5 bases from J, the gap between germline ends came to 16 bases. This CDR3 region has 15 residues. CDR3 DNA: TGTGCCAGCAGCCGTTCGCCCCCAGGGGACAATGAGCAGTTCTTC. The encoded protein is CASSRSPPGDNEQFF.

The chain carries TRBV30 and TRBJ1-3; maybe TRBD1 (5 bases). Deletions cut 8 bases from V and 2 bases from J, with 13 bases between. The CDR3 length is 13 residues. The germline V gene has CDR1 GTSNPN and CDR2 SVGIG (reference sequence). CDR3 in DNA: TGTGCCCAGTGGTCCAGGGCTGGAAACACCATATATTTT. This codes for CAQWSRAGNTIYF.

This chain uses TRBV14 with TRBJ1-4; possibly TRBD1 for D (6 bases). Trimming took 9 bases from V and 5 from J, leaving 13 bases between them. This CDR3 contains 13 residues. Per germline, CDR1 SGHDN and CDR2 FVKESK. The chain's CDR3 is CASEDRKNEKLFF. CDR3 nucleotide sequence: TGTGCCAGTGAAGACAGGAAGAATGAAAAACTGTTTTTT. The complete variable domain, with remaining parts taken from reference TRBV14 and TRBJ1-4, reads EAGVTQFPSHSVIEKGQTVTLRCDPISGHDNLYWYRRVMGKEIKFLLHFVKESKQDESGMPNNRFLAERTGGTYSTLKVQPAELEDSGVYFCASEDRKNEKLFFGSGTQLSVL.

This rearrangement joins TRBV28 to TRBJ2-3; 9 bases agree with TRBD2. Germline-derived CDR1 and CDR2 are MDHEN and SYDVKM. Germline trimming cut 6 bases from V and 9 bases from J; bases unmatched to any gene: 7. The CDR3 runs to 13 residues. CDR3 DNA: TGTGCCAGCAGCCCTATAGCGGGAGTCACGCAGTATTTT. As protein: CASSPIAGVTQYF.

Turning to this clone: At the DNA level, this CDR3 is encoded by other sequences in the same sample as well. The chain links TRBV10-3 to TRBJ1-1; D is ambiguous. V was trimmed by 6 bases and J by 1 base, leaving 15 bases between them. Germline CDR1 and CDR2: ENHRY and SYGVKD. The CDR3 contains 15 residues. The CDR3 sequence is CAISAGPAGNTEAFF. CDR3 in DNA: TGTGCCATCAGCGCAGGCCCGGCCGGGAACACTGAAGCTTTCTTT.

The chain is built from TRBV6-5 and TRBJ2-1; 9 nucleotides agree with TRBD1. Germline V gives CDR1 MNHEY, CDR2 SVGAGI. This CDR3 contains 14 residues. The junction had 2 bases not matched to a gene; V was cut back by 6 bases and J by 2 bases. CDR3 in DNA: TGTGCCAGCAGCGGACAGGGGCCCTACAATGAGCAGTTCTTC. This codes for CASSGQGPYNEQFF.

This chain connects TRBV5-1 to TRBJ2-3; 8 bases match TRBD2. The V segment lost 2 bases and the J segment 2 bases; nucleotides outside the gene matches: 4. Germline CDR1 reads SGHRS; CDR2 reads YFSETQ. The CDR3 totals 15 residues. CDR3 residues: CASSFSGTYTDTQYF. The CDR3 region has the DNA TGCGCCAGCAGCTTTAGCGGGACGTACACAGATACGCAGTATTTT.

The rearrangement links TRBV9 to TRBJ2-1; 13 bases match TRBD2. Losses at the gene ends were 0 bases for V and 6 bases for J; bases not matched to a gene: 9. This CDR3 comprises 18 residues. Germline V gene lookup returns CDR1 SGDLS and CDR2 YYNGEE. CDR3 sequence: CASSVGFGTSGILNEQFF. The CDR3 region has the DNA TGTGCCAGCAGCGTAGGGTTCGGGACTAGCGGGATTCTCAATGAGCAGTTCTTC.

The CDR3, as DNA: TGTGCCAGCAGTTACAACTTCCAAGAGACCCAGTACTTC. Its translation is CASSYNFQETQYF. The genes are TRBV6-5 and TRBJ2-5; no firm D call. Germline values: CDR1 MNHEY, CDR2 SVGAGI. The CDR3 consists of 13 residues. V shed 2 bases and J shed 1 base, with 5 bases lying between them.

This rearrangement joins TRBV18 to TRBJ2-5, with TRBD2 as a possible D gene (6 bases). V was cut by 3 bases and J by 2 bases, with 10 bases left in between. From germline, CDR1 is KGHSH and CDR2 LQKENI. This CDR3 is 14 amino acids long. CDR3 nucleotide sequence: TGTGCCAGCTCACCCGGGACTCCACAAGAGACCCAGTACTTC. Its protein is CASSPGTPQETQYF.

The V call is TRBV6-1, the J call TRBJ2-1; D perhaps matches TRBD2 (6 bases). From germline, CDR1 is MNHNS and CDR2 SASEGT. CDR3 length: 14 residues. The V gene lost 10 bases and the J gene lost 4 bases, with 17 bases spanning the gap. CDR3 nucleotides: TGTGCCACCCGGGGGACCTCTCGTTACAATGAGCAGTTCTTC. Protein product: CATRGTSRYNEQFF.

On this clone: Other DNA variants within this sample encode the same CDR3. V gene TRBV5-1 combines with J gene TRBJ2-7; maybe TRBD1 (6 bases). Germline loops: CDR1 SGHRS, CDR2 YFSETQ. The CDR3 runs 14 residues. V was clipped by 0 bases and J by 1 base, with 8 bases between them. The CDR3 sequence is CASSLGQGSYEQYF. As DNA, the CDR3 is TGCGCCAGCAGCTTGGGTCAGGGGTCCTACGAGCAGTACTTC. The whole variable domain, filled in from reference TRBV5-1 and TRBJ2-7, reads KAGVTQTPRYLIKTRGQQVTLSCSPISGHRSVSWYQQTPGQGLQFLFEYFSETQRNKGNFPGRFSGRQFSNSRSEMNVSTLELGDSALYLCASSLGQGSYEQYFGPGTRLTVT.

The chain joins TRBV27 to TRBJ1-5; D is perhaps TRBD1 (5 bases). The V end was cut by 5 bases, the J end by 9 bases, with 11 bases between. This CDR3 contains 12 residues. Germline V CDR1 and CDR2: MNHEY, SMNVEV (reference sequence). The CDR3 region has the DNA TGTGCCAGCAGTCCCGCGGGACGGCCCCAGCATTTT. Encoded protein: CASSPAGRPQHF.

The CDR3 spells CASSEAHRVGSSNQPQHF. The CDR3 DNA reads as TGTGCCAGCAGTGAAGCACACAGGGTGGGTAGTAGCAATCAGCCCCAGCATTTT. The V gene is TRBV6-1, the J gene TRBJ1-5; D possibly corresponds to TRBD1 (6 bases). The CDR3 is made up of 18 amino acids. CDR1 and CDR2 from the germline V gene are MNHNS and SASEGT. The germline V and J ends were trimmed by 0 bases and 0 bases, with 15 bases remaining between them.